A single sample is the source of the 8 T cell receptor beta chains below, sequenced in a study of T-cell memory formation after mild COVID-19. TCRdb independently ran MiXCR on the 5' RACE reads; one entry per CDR3 protein. The table shows 300,000 or so distinct CDR3 sequences, with around 15% occurring only once. Sample: PBMCs or a T cell subset sorted from them (not recorded which). The receptors come from a man in his late teens or twenties who had mild COVID-19 (a few samples of this study predate the infection). Cell type and time point are not known.

This chain uses TRBV12-3 or TRBV12-4 with TRBJ2-7, with 9 bases identical to TRBD1. The CDR3 is 13 residues long. The V segment lost 5 bases and the J segment 4 bases; nucleotides outside the gene matches: 3. CDR3 region: CASSDRGKYEQYF. CDR3 DNA sequence: TGTGCCAGCAGTGACAGGGGGAAGTACGAGCAGTACTTC.

J is TRBJ2-1 and V is TRBV10-3; TRBD1 matches 12 bases. Germline V gene data show CDR1 as ENHRY and CDR2 as SYGVKD. This CDR3 has 13 amino acids. Germline trimming cut 8 bases from V and 10 bases from J; bases unmatched to any gene: 6. The CDR3 DNA follows: TGTGCCATCCGGGGACAGGGGGCAGAGGAGCAGTTCTTC. Protein: CAIRGQGAEEQFF.

V is TRBV7-2 and J is TRBJ2-2, with 9 bases aligning to TRBD2. Trimming cost V 8 bases and J 7 bases; bases outside gene matches: 11. CDR1 is SGHTA, CDR2 FQGNSA, per germline. This CDR3 has 15 amino acids. The CDR3 spells CASSGTSSWGGELFF. CDR3 DNA sequence: TGTGCCAGCTCGGGGACTAGCTCTTGGGGCGGGGAGCTGTTTTTT.

The chain links TRBV7-9 to TRBJ1-1; unclear D gene. The germline V gene has CDR1 SEHNR and CDR2 FQNEAQ (reference sequence). Trimming took off 1 base at V and 6 bases at J, with 6 bases between the two ends. The CDR3 loop spans 12 amino acids. The DNA of the CDR3 is TGTGCCAGCAGCTTAGGGGCTTCTGAAGCTTTCTTT. Its protein product is CASSLGASEAFF.

The CDR3 here is CASSSSYRVTEAFF. The DNA for the CDR3 is TGTGCCAGCAGCTCGAGCTACAGGGTCACTGAAGCTTTCTTT. This chain links TRBV7-2 with TRBJ1-1; D is possibly TRBD1 (6 bases). This CDR3 has 14 residues. The germline V gene has CDR1 SGHTA and CDR2 FQGNSA. Trimming left V 4 bases short and J 4 bases short, with 13 bases between.

This clonotype occurred a few times. V is TRBV7-2 and J is TRBJ1-6; D is uncertain. V shed 1 base and J shed 12 bases, with 10 bases lying between them. Germline V CDR1 and CDR2: SGHTA, FQGNSA. This CDR3 comprises 13 residues. The CDR3 loop is CASSLGPKEPLHF. Here the CDR3 DNA reads TGTGCCAGCAGCTTAGGACCGAAAGAACCCCTCCACTTT.

This clonotype has at least ten counts. The rearrangement joins TRBV7-2 to TRBJ1-2; a possible D gene is TRBD1 (6 bases). This CDR3 contains 13 residues. Deletions cut 4 bases from V and 7 bases from J, with 13 bases between. The V gene's germline CDR1 is SGHTA and CDR2 FQGNSA. CDR3 protein: CASSWGGASGYTF. In nucleotides, the CDR3 is TGTGCCAGCAGCTGGGGGGGCGCCTCTGGCTACACCTTC.

This clonotype was seen a handful of times. The V call is TRBV15, the J call TRBJ2-2; the D is unclear. Per germline, CDR1 LNHNV and CDR2 YYDKDF (reference sequence). Trimming removed 1 base from V and 6 bases from J, with 9 bases in between. The CDR3 has 14 residues. Here the CDR3 reads CATSRVTSPGELFF. CDR3 nucleotides: TGTGCCACCAGCAGAGTAACGTCGCCCGGGGAGCTGTTTTTT. Complete variable domain (other parts from reference TRBV15 and TRBJ2-2): DAMVIQNPRYQVTQFGKPVTLSCSQTLNHNVMYWYQQKSSQAPKLLFHYYDKDFNNEADTPDNFQSRRPNTSFCFLDIRSPGLGDTAMYLCATSRVTSPGELFFGEGSRLTVL.